A selection of T cell receptor beta chains follows, all from one sample in a study of cytotoxic CD8 clonotypes in ibrutinib-treated CLL. Here immunoSEQ multiplex PCR was the method, and the copy in TCRdb shows in-frame clones only, minus some. In the table there are 150,000 to 200,000 clones, 70% to 90% of which are singletons. Sample: PBMCs, taken at disease progression, from a patient treated with ibrutinib. The receptors stem from a human donor with chronic lymphocytic leukemia. The CDR3 runs from the conserved cysteine through the conserved F or W. A D gene is named only where the DNA matches it firmly. Clone size is shown for a subset of rows, as once, few, many or a class of expanded clone.

-	TRBV15	TRBJ2-7	-	TGTGCCACCAGCAGAGATTTAGACAGCGCCCGTGGTCAGCAGTACTTC	CATSRDLDSARGQQYF
-	TRBV6-6	TRBJ1-5	-	TGTGCCAGCAGTTACGGGCAGGGAACAGGGCCCCAGCATTTT	CASSYGQGTGPQHF
-	TRBV7-2	TRBJ1-3	TRBD1	TGTGCCAGCATCCTACAGGGGGCGCCGGGAAACACCATATATTTT	CASILQGAPGNTIYF
-	TRBV6-5	TRBJ2-5	-	TGTGCCAGCAGTACTACTAGGTCCCAAGAGACCCAGTACTTC	CASSTTRSQETQYF
-	TRBV30	TRBJ2-3	-	TGTGCCTCGACCCTATTTAGGAGGAACACAGATACGCAGTATTTT	CASTLFRRNTDTQYF
-	TRBV9	TRBJ2-2	-	TGTGCCAGCAGCGTAGCTATGGTAGCTCCCGGGGAGCTGTTTTTT	CASSVAMVAPGELFF
-	TRBV28	TRBJ1-1	-	TGTGCCAGCAGTTTAAGTGTAGCTGAAGCTTTCTTT	CASSLSVAEAFF
-	TRBV7-9	TRBJ2-7	TRBD1	TGTGCCAGCAGCTTAAGTACAGGGGTAGTCTACGAGCAGTACTTC	CASSLSTGVVYEQYF
-	TRBV18	TRBJ2-7	TRBD1	TGTGCCAGCTCACCCGGCCAGGGGGCTATTTACGAGCAGTACTTC	CASSPGQGAIYEQYF
few	TRBV6-5	TRBJ2-5	-	TGTGCCAGCAGTTACGGGGGGAACCAAGAGACCCAGTACTTC	CASSYGGNQETQYF
-	TRBV4-2	TRBJ2-7	-	TGTGCCAGCAGCCAGGCCGTCCCGGGACTGGCTCGGGAGCAGTACTTC	CASSQAVPGLAREQYF
-	TRBV6-1	TRBJ1-5	-	TGTGCCAGCAGTGAAGCGGGCCAGGTGGGCCGGAGTTTT	CASSEAGQVGRSF
-	TRBV5-4	TRBJ2-5	-	TGTGCCAGCAGCTTGGGGGGGAGTCCGTCCCAGACCCAGTACTTC	CASSLGGSPSQTQYF
-	TRBV7-7	TRBJ2-3	-	TGTGCCAGCAGCCAACAACTCGGACGCACAGATACGCAGTATTTT	CASSQQLGRTDTQYF
-	TRBV6-1	TRBJ1-1	-	TGTGCCAGCAGTGAAATTCAACAGGGTCCGAACACTGAAGCTTTCTTT	CASSEIQQGPNTEAFF
-	TRBV13	TRBJ2-2	-	TGTGCCAGCAGCTTGGATCTTGCGAACACCGGGGAGCTGTTTTTT	CASSLDLANTGELFF
-	TRBV29-1	TRBJ1-2	TRBD1	TGCAGCGTTTCTTTTTCTGGACAGGGAAATGGCTACACCTTC	CSVSFSGQGNGYTF
-	TRBV27	TRBJ2-1	-	TGTGCCAGCAGTTTATTCGGCAGGCCCTACAATGAGCAGTTCTTC	CASSLFGRPYNEQFF
-	TRBV2	TRBJ2-1	TRBD2	TGTGCCAGCAAAGGGACTAGCGACTCCAGTGGGTTCTTC	CASKGTSDSSGFF
-	TRBV6-6	TRBJ1-2	TRBD1	TGTGCCAGCAGTTACTCGCAGGGGGCAGCCCTCTTC	CASSYSQGAALF
-	TRBV2	TRBJ1-4	-	TGTGCCAGCATCCGCCGAGGACCAACTAATGAAAAACTGTTTTTT	CASIRRGPTNEKLFF
few	TRBV5-1	TRBJ1-1	TRBD1	TGCGCCAGCAGCTTCCGAGGGACAGTTCTTTGGAACACTGAAGCTTTCTTT	CASSFRGTVLWNTEAFF
-	TRBV7-9	TRBJ2-7	-	TGTGCCAGCAGCTCCCCCTGGGGGGTGAACGAGCAGTACTTC	CASSSPWGVNEQYF
once	TRBV5-4	TRBJ2-7	TRBD1	TGTGCCAGCAGCTCATACAGGGGGCCTAACCTACCGAGCTCCTACGAGCAGTACTTC	CASSSYRGPNLPSSYEQYF
-	TRBV19	TRBJ1-2	-	TGTGCCAGTAGTAGATCGGGAGACTACTATGGCTACACCTTC	CASSRSGDYYGYTF
-	TRBV19	TRBJ2-5	-	TGTGCCAGTAGTATAGTCGTCCAGGCCCAAGAGACCCAGTACTTC	CASSIVVQAQETQYF
once	TRBV6-1	TRBJ1-3	TRBD1	TGTGCCAGCAGTGATGGAACAGGGGGTTCTTTCGGAAACACCATATATTTT	CASSDGTGGSFGNTIYF
-	TRBV19	TRBJ1-5	-	TGTGCCAGTACCCTGGGAACAGTCAATCAGCCCCAGCATTTT	CASTLGTVNQPQHF
-	TRBV27	TRBJ1-1	-	TGTGCCAGCAGTTTAACTTTGCTCCAGGGGATACAGTTGAACACTGAAGCTTTCTTT	CASSLTLLQGIQLNTEAFF
once	TRBV18	TRBJ1-2	-	TGTGCCAGCTCACCGGCACAGAATAACTATGGCTACACCTTC	CASSPAQNNYGYTF
-	TRBV7-8	TRBJ2-2	-	TGTGCCAGCAGCTTAGCGTGGTTAATAGCAGCCGGGGAGCTGTTTTTT	CASSLAWLIAAGELFF
-	TRBV7-3	TRBJ2-2	TRBD1	TGTGCCAGCAGCCGACCTCCCGGGACAGGGGACACCGGGGAGCTGTTTTTT	CASSRPPGTGDTGELFF
-	TRBV6-5	TRBJ1-1	-	TGTGCCAGCAGTTACTCGGGGGAAAGGGGCGCTGAAGCTTTCTTT	CASSYSGERGAEAFF
once	TRBV7-6	TRBJ2-7	-	TGTGCCAGCAGCCCGACCTTCGACCCGACCTACGAGCAGTACTTC	CASSPTFDPTYEQYF
-	TRBV9	TRBJ1-3	TRBD1	TGTGCCAGCAGCGTAGAACAGGGGTCTGGAAACACCATATATTTT	CASSVEQGSGNTIYF
-	TRBV19	TRBJ1-4	-	TGTGCCAGTAGTATACTAACAGAGGGCTCAGAAAAACTGTTTTTT	CASSILTEGSEKLFF
few	TRBV19	TRBJ2-7	TRBD1	TGTGCCAGTAGTTCGGGACAGGCTCACCCAAACGAGCAGTACTTC	CASSSGQAHPNEQYF